This T cell receptor (beta chain) originates from a study of response to subunit inactivated influenza vaccine. A remark on this clonotype: Its antigen remains unidentified.

Trimming pared 1 base from V and 0 bases from J, leaving 13 bases between. The V gene's germline CDR1 is DFQATT and CDR2 SNEGSKA (reference sequence). This CDR3 has 16 amino acids. TCRdb re-derived calls from the RT-PCR reads in MiXCR, one entry per CDR3 protein. The table lists hundreds of thousands of distinct CDR3 sequences, less than 20% of them singletons. Whole-study findings and limits: Each seasonal influenza vaccination, the authors suggested, recruits few new T cells.

The V gene is TRBV20-1, the J gene TRBJ2-1, with D perhaps TRBD2 (6 bases). The sequences come from PBMCs from blood, collected about 11 days after vaccination. The sequence came from a man between 50 and 59 years old who received an inactivated influenza vaccine. CDR3 nucleotides: TGCAGTGCTAGAGTGTACGGGGGAGACTCCTACAATGAGCAGTTCTTC. Translating it yields CSARVYGGDSYNEQFF.